Each of the 32 T cell receptor beta chains below was sequenced from the same sample in a study of neoadjuvant nivolumab and ipilimumab in lung cancer. The data were produced by immunoSEQ multiplex PCR, yet TCRdb's version contains in-frame clones alone and is incomplete. The data hold 10,000 to 15,000 clones, with roughly 75% observed a single time. The sample in question was peripheral blood, obtained after neoadjuvant nivolumab, alone or with ipilimumab, at or shortly before surgery. Receptors originate from an adult with non-small cell lung cancer.

The chain couples TRBV5-1 to TRBJ1-3, with 8 bases matching TRBD1. CDR1 and CDR2 from the germline V gene are SGHRS and YFSETQ. CDR3 length: 17 residues. The ends lost 0 bases at V and 0 bases at J; junction bases unmatched: 5. CDR3 nucleotide sequence: TGCGCCAGCAGCTTGGAACAGGGGGTCGACTCTGGAAACACCATATATTTT. It is translated as CASSLEQGVDSGNTIYF.

V gene TRBV5-6 combines with J gene TRBJ2-3; the match to TRBD2 covers 10 bases. The CDR3 consists of 17 residues. Germline V gene lookup returns CDR1 SGHDT and CDR2 YYEEEE. Unmatched junction bases numbered 13, after V lost 5 bases and J lost 4 bases. CDR3 amino acids: CASRRLGAGGRADTQYF. The CDR3 DNA is TGTGCCAGCAGGAGGCTTGGAGCGGGAGGGAGAGCAGATACGCAGTATTTT.

The V gene is TRBV18, the J gene TRBJ2-7; 8 nucleotides align to TRBD2. CDR1 is KGHSH, CDR2 LQKENI, per germline. This CDR3 is built from 15 residues. V trimming: 1 base; J trimming: 2 bases; junction bases outside the gene matches: 4. CDR3 DNA: TGTGCCAGCTCACCACTTGCGGGAGGAGCCTACGAGCAGTACTTC. It is translated as CASSPLAGGAYEQYF.

The chain combines TRBV20-1 with TRBJ2-5; D not certain. CDR1 and CDR2 (germline): DFQATT, SNEGSKA (reference sequence). With 6 bases removed from V and 5 bases from J, the gap between germline ends came to 7 bases. This CDR3 has 10 amino acids. CDR3 DNA sequence: TGCAGTGCCCTTGGGGAGACCCAGTACTTC. Protein: CSALGETQYF.

This clone was seen more than once but under ten times. The chain links TRBV27 to TRBJ2-6; no definite D call. The CDR3 contains 14 residues. Trimming took 6 bases from V and 3 from J, leaving 9 bases between them. The germline V gene encodes CDR1 MNHEY and CDR2 SMNVEV (reference sequence). The CDR3 region is CASSLTIGANVLTF. CDR3 nucleotide sequence: TGTGCCAGCAGCCTCACCATTGGGGCCAACGTCCTGACTTTC.

Worth noting for this clone: An end of the junction differs from the germline gene, which may be a read error. This chain uses TRBV7-7 with TRBJ2-5, with D uncertain. This CDR3 has 14 amino acids. CDR1 and CDR2 (germline): SSHAT, FNYEAQ (reference sequence). The CDR3 region has the DNA TGTGCTAGCAGCTTATTCAAGGGTCAAGAGACCCAGTACTTC. Translating it yields CASSLFKGQETQYF. The full variable domain, in which reference TRBV7-7 and TRBJ2-5 provide the parts outside the CDR3, is GAGVSQSPRYKVTKRGQDVTLRCDPISSHATLYWYQQALGQGPEFLTYFNYEAQPDKSGLPSDRFSAERPEGSISTLTIQRTEQRDSAMYRCASSLFKGQETQYFGPGTRLLVL.

This clone was seen only a few times. The chain links TRBV11-2 to TRBJ2-5; D remains ambiguous. This CDR3 region has 11 residues. CDR1 SGHAT and CDR2 FQNNGV come from the germline V gene. Trimming shortened V by 8 bases and J by 5 bases, and 9 bases separated the two germline ends. CDR3: CASGDGETQYF. The CDR3 DNA reads TGTGCCAGCGGAGACGGGGAGACCCAGTACTTC. Full variable domain (missing parts from reference TRBV11-2 and TRBJ2-5): EAGVAQSPRYKIIEKRQSVAFWCNPISGHATLYWYQQILGQGPKLLIQFQNNGVVDDSQLPKDRFSAERLKGVDSTLKIQPAKLEDSAVYLCASGDGETQYFGPGTRLLVL.

The chain links TRBV18 to TRBJ2-1; either TRBD1 or TRBD2 may fit D (6 bases each). Germline-derived CDR1 and CDR2 are KGHSH and LQKENI. The length of the CDR3 is 14 residues. Trimming stripped 5 bases from V and 7 bases from J, with 15 bases between. The CDR3 DNA follows: TGTGCCAGCTCAAGGGGGGTCGCGAGGAATGAGCAGTTCTTC. This gives the protein CASSRGVARNEQFF.

The rearrangement joins TRBV18 to TRBJ1-2, with a possible D match to TRBD1 (5 bases). Looked up from germline, CDR1 is KGHSH and CDR2 is LQKENI. The CDR3 contains 14 residues. The V and J ends lost 6 bases and 4 bases respectively, with 15 bases between them. CDR3 DNA sequence: TGTGCCAGCTCCTCCAACGGGGCAAGCTATGGCTACACCTTC. Protein: CASSSNGASYGYTF.

The chain links TRBV30 to TRBJ2-7, with D tentatively TRBD1 or TRBD2 (6 bases each). Trimming cost V 4 bases and J 6 bases, with 19 bases left between them. The CDR3 is 14 amino acids. Germline-derived CDR1 and CDR2 are GTSNPN and SVGIG (reference sequence). CDR3 bases: TGTGCCTGGACTACAGGGTTGGGGGGTGGCGAGCAGTACTTC. It is translated as CAWTTGLGGGEQYF.

This chain joins TRBV18 and TRBJ2-6; TRBD2 might be the D (5 bases). The CDR3 extends over 18 amino acids. The V gene's germline CDR1 is KGHSH and CDR2 LQKENI. V lost 0 bases and J 0 bases, leaving 12 bases between the germline ends. This chain's CDR3 is CASSPPPWEFSGANVLTF. The CDR3 DNA sequence: TGTGCCAGCTCACCACCCCCTTGGGAGTTCTCTGGGGCCAACGTCCTGACTTTC. Looking up the rest from reference TRBV18 and TRBJ2-6 gives the full variable domain: NAGVMQNPRHLVRRRGQEARLRCSPMKGHSHVYWYRQLPEEGLKFMVYLQKENIIDESGMPKERFSAEFPKEGPSILRIQQVVRGDSAAYFCASSPPPWEFSGANVLTFGAGSRLTVL.

V gene TRBV7-6 combines with J gene TRBJ2-6; D is perhaps TRBD1 (5 bases). The CDR3 contains 15 residues. Trimming took 4 bases from V and 4 from J, leaving 11 bases between them. Germline-derived CDR1 and CDR2 are SGHVS and FNYEAQ. The CDR3 here is CASSSLGAGANVLTF. The CDR3 bases are TGTGCCAGCAGCTCCCTTGGGGCGGGGGCCAACGTCCTGACTTTC.

The V gene is TRBV6-6, the J gene TRBJ1-1, with 7 bases matching TRBD1. This CDR3 has 12 amino acids. Per the germline V gene, CDR1 is MNHNY and CDR2 is SVGAGI (reference sequence). Unmatched junction bases numbered 8, after V lost 6 bases and J lost 10 bases. The CDR3 is CASRTTGVGAFF. The CDR3, as DNA: TGTGCCAGCAGGACTACAGGGGTAGGAGCTTTCTTT.

The chain employs TRBV11-2 and TRBJ2-7; either TRBD1 or TRBD2 may supply D (5 bases each). V was trimmed by 5 bases and J by 2 bases, leaving 7 bases between them. The CDR3 contains 12 residues. The germline gives CDR1 SGHAT, CDR2 FQNNGV. The CDR3 region has the DNA TGTGCCAGCAGCCGGGACGCCTACGAGCAGTACTTC. Translating gives CASSRDAYEQYF. The whole variable domain, remainder taken from reference TRBV11-2 and TRBJ2-7, is EAGVAQSPRYKIIEKRQSVAFWCNPISGHATLYWYQQILGQGPKLLIQFQNNGVVDDSQLPKDRFSAERLKGVDSTLKIQPAKLEDSAVYLCASSRDAYEQYFGPGTRLTVT.

The V gene is TRBV15, the J gene TRBJ2-6; 7 nucleotides agree with TRBD2. CDR1 is LNHNV, CDR2 YYDKDF, per germline (reference sequence). The CDR3 contains 17 residues. V was pared by 4 bases and J by 1 base, with 7 bases of the junction left unmatched. The CDR3 sequence is CATSIRLALSGANVLTF. The CDR3 coding sequence is TGTGCCACCAGCATACGACTAGCATTATCTGGGGCCAACGTCCTGACTTTC.

The chain recombines TRBV18 with TRBJ2-1, with a weak D call TRBD1 (5 bases). This CDR3 comprises 17 residues. Germline-derived CDR1 and CDR2 are KGHSH and LQKENI. V lost 0 bases, J lost 2 bases, and 14 bases lay in between. The CDR3 DNA sequence: TGTGCCAGCTCACCACCGAGTGGGGCCGGGCCCTACAATGAGCAGTTCTTC. It codes for CASSPPSGAGPYNEQFF.

The J gene is TRBJ2-3, the V gene TRBV7-9, with 8 positions matching TRBD2. Germline CDR1 and CDR2: SEHNR and FQNEAQ (reference sequence). V shed 4 bases, J shed 4 bases, and the junction held 13 bases outside the gene matches. The CDR3 is 17 amino acids. CDR3 loop: CASSSPYTSGGADTQYF. The CDR3 region has the DNA TGTGCCAGCAGCTCTCCCTACACTAGCGGTGGGGCAGATACGCAGTATTTT.

This clone was recorded once. The chain joins TRBV18 to TRBJ1-1; TRBD1 might be the D (5 bases). This CDR3 has 15 residues. Trimming pared 2 bases from V and 0 bases from J, leaving 10 bases between. Germline assignment: CDR1 KGHSH and CDR2 LQKENI. This CDR3 is CASSPWGRMNTEAFF. The CDR3 DNA reads as TGTGCCAGCTCACCATGGGGCAGGATGAACACTGAAGCTTTCTTT.

V and J are TRBV4-3 and TRBJ2-7; D unclear. The end of the DNA fits TRBJ2-1 better, so the J call may be wrong. CDR3 length: 14 residues. Per germline, CDR1 LGHNA and CDR2 YSLEER. Written as DNA, the CDR3 is TGCGCCAGCAGCCAAGATCTCGGAAGCGATGAGCAGTTCTTC. This translates into CASSQDLGSDEQFF.

The J gene is TRBJ2-5, the V gene TRBV6-1; D is unresolved. This CDR3 has 13 amino acids. CDR1 is MNHNS and CDR2 is SASEGT in the germline V gene. Trimming removed 8 bases from V and 5 bases from J, with 15 bases in between. The CDR3 nucleotides are TGTGCCAGCGAGTCGTCAGGTGGGGAGACCCAGTACTTC. Its protein product is CASESSGGETQYF.

The chain is built from TRBV11-3 and TRBJ1-1, with TRBD1 as a possible D gene (5 bases). Trimming cost V 5 bases and J 5 bases, with 12 bases left between them. CDR1 is SGHNT and CDR2 is YENEEA in the germline V gene. The CDR3 is made up of 13 amino acids. CDR3 bases: TGTGCCAGCAGCCGCTTGGGACCTACTGAAGCTTTCTTT. Residues: CASSRLGPTEAFF.

The CDR3 reads CATRRGAAEQYF. DNA for the CDR3: TGTGCCACCCGACGGGGGGCGGCGGAGCAGTACTTC. The chain recombines TRBV2 with TRBJ2-7; the D gene is possibly TRBD2 (7 bases). With 10 bases removed from V and 7 bases from J, the gap between germline ends came to 17 bases. Germline lookup yields CDR1 SNHLY and CDR2 FYNNEI. The CDR3 runs to 12 residues.

The chain couples TRBV5-5 to TRBJ1-1, with a weak D call TRBD1 (6 bases). CDR1 and CDR2 from the germline V gene are SGHKS and YYEKEE (reference sequence). CDR3 length: 13 residues. V was pared by 8 bases and J by 0 bases, with 11 bases between. The CDR3 bases are TGTGCCAGTAGACAGGATTTGAACACTGAAGCTTTCTTT. It translates to CASRQDLNTEAFF. Full variable domain (missing parts from reference TRBV5-5 and TRBJ1-1): DAGVTQSPTHLIKTRGQQVTLRCSPISGHKSVSWYQQVLGQGPQFIFQYYEKEERGRGNFPDRFSARQFPNYSSELNVNALLLGDSALYLCASRQDLNTEAFFGQGTRLTVV.

The J gene is TRBJ1-4, the V gene TRBV18, with unresolved D. Germline CDR1 and CDR2: KGHSH and LQKENI. V was pared by 3 bases and J by 7 bases, with 12 bases between. The CDR3 is made up of 14 amino acids. The CDR3 is CASSPGISGEKLFF. The CDR3 DNA sequence: TGTGCCAGCTCACCTGGAATCTCGGGTGAAAAACTGTTTTTT.

The rearrangement links TRBV11-2 to TRBJ2-7; TRBD2 matches at 10 bases. The CDR3 has 14 amino acids. J lost 7 bases, V lost 7 bases, and 10 bases had no gene match. Germline V lookup: CDR1 SGHAT, CDR2 FQNNGV. CDR3 bases: TGTGCCAGCATCGCTAGCGGGAGTCTGGGGGAGCAGTACTTC. Amino acids: CASIASGSLGEQYF.

This chain connects TRBV5-1 to TRBJ2-3, with 7 nucleotides matching TRBD1. Germline values: CDR1 SGHRS, CDR2 YFSETQ. The CDR3 runs to 19 residues. With 1 base clipped from V and 3 bases from J, the junction kept 17 bases outside the gene matches. CDR3 amino acids: CASSLIGTANRLLTDTQYF. For the CDR3, the DNA is TGCGCCAGCAGCTTGATAGGGACAGCGAATCGCCTCTTAACAGATACGCAGTATTTT.

The chain employs TRBV7-2 and TRBJ1-4; D is unresolved. This CDR3 comprises 14 residues. Trimming pared 1 base from V and 8 bases from J, leaving 11 bases between. Germline-derived CDR1 and CDR2 are SGHTA and FQGNSA. The CDR3: CASSLGTGGEKLFF. The DNA of the CDR3 is TGTGCCAGCAGCTTAGGTACCGGAGGGGAAAAACTGTTTTTT.

The chain links TRBV30 to TRBJ1-4, with D uncertain. This CDR3 spans 15 amino acids. Between the trimmed V and J ends, which lost 4 bases and 0 bases, there was a span of 12 bases. Germline V lookup: CDR1 GTSNPN, CDR2 SVGIG (reference sequence). Here the CDR3 reads CAWIPGSSTNEKLFF. As DNA, the CDR3 is TGTGCCTGGATCCCGGGGTCCTCAACTAATGAAAAACTGTTTTTT.

The chain uses TRBV30 and TRBJ1-2; D call uncertain. The CDR3 sequence is 15 residues long. Germline CDR1 GTSNPN, CDR2 SVGIG (reference sequence). V lost 1 base, J lost 0 bases, and 12 bases lay in between. The CDR3 reads CAWSEGLLANYGYTF. Here the CDR3 DNA reads TGTGCCTGGAGTGAAGGGCTTTTAGCTAACTATGGCTACACCTTC.

The V and J genes are TRBV5-1 and TRBJ1-1; D is possibly TRBD1 (5 bases). The CDR3 contains 15 residues. Germline V CDR1 and CDR2: SGHRS, YFSETQ. V lost 4 bases, J lost 1 base, and 14 bases lay in between. CDR3 sequence: CASSGRGDSNTEAFF. Here the CDR3 DNA reads TGCGCCAGCAGCGGTCGGGGGGACTCGAACACTGAAGCTTTCTTT.

The chain recombines TRBV5-5 with TRBJ2-3; 10 nucleotides agree with TRBD1. The CDR3 contains 15 residues. Unmatched junction bases numbered 4, after V lost 6 bases and J lost 0 bases. Germline values: CDR1 SGHKS, CDR2 YYEKEE (reference sequence). CDR3: CASTGTGASTDTQYF. CDR3 sequence (DNA): TGTGCCAGCACCGGGACAGGGGCTAGCACAGATACGCAGTATTTT. The whole variable domain, remainder taken from reference TRBV5-5 and TRBJ2-3, is DAGVTQSPTHLIKTRGQQVTLRCSPISGHKSVSWYQQVLGQGPQFIFQYYEKEERGRGNFPDRFSARQFPNYSSELNVNALLLGDSALYLCASTGTGASTDTQYFGPGTRLTVL.

This chain uses TRBV5-1 with TRBJ1-2; D possibly corresponds to TRBD1 (5 bases). Trimming removed 3 bases at V and 8 bases at J, with 17 bases between. The germline V gene has CDR1 SGHRS and CDR2 YFSETQ. The CDR3 totals 14 residues. The DNA of the CDR3 is TGCGCCAGCAGCTCGGGACTGCAACTAGGGGGCTACACCTTC. Amino acids: CASSSGLQLGGYTF.